This T cell receptor (beta chain) was sequenced in a study of long-term antiretroviral therapy in people with HIV. The CDR3 sequence is 14 residues long. CDR1 and CDR2 from the germline V gene are MGHRA and YSYEKL. The germline V and J ends were trimmed by 1 base and 4 bases, with 11 bases remaining between them. Investigators performed immunoSEQ version v3.0 at survey level. Sequencing used immunoSEQ multiplex PCR; TCRdb keeps in-frame clones, though not all of them. This table holds 30,000 to 40,000 clones, roughly 80% found once. In regard to this clone: The antigen is unknown.

Notes on the study in general: The study found that diversity rose after ART but stayed below transplant donor controls. The range of CDR3 lengths in HIV repertoires proved narrower than that found in controls. Blood dates from about 2003 to 2018, possibly under older ART regimens. Repertoire composition at all time points was dominated by clones that had expanded before ART.

J is TRBJ2-7 and V is TRBV4-1; possible D gene TRBD1, 6 bases. The TCR was taken from a man aged 18 to 29 with HIV. The sequencing used unsorted PBMCs, collected 1.5 years after starting antiretroviral therapy. The CDR3, as DNA: TGCGCCAGCAGCCAAGCCGGTGGACAGTACGAGCAGTACTTC. Encoded protein: CASSQAGGQYEQYF.